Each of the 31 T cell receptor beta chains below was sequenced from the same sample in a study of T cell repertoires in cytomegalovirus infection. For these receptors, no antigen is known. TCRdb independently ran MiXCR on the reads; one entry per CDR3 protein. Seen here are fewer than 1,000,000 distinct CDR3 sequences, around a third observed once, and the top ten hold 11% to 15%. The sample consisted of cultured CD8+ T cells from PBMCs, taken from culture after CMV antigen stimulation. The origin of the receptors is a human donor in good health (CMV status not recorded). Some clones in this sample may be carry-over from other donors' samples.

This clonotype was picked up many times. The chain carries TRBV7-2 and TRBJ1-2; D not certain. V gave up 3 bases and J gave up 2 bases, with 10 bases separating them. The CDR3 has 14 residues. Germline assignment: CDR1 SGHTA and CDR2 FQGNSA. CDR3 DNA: TGTGCCAGCAGCTTTATACAGTTGAACTATGGCTACACCTTC. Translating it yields CASSFIQLNYGYTF.

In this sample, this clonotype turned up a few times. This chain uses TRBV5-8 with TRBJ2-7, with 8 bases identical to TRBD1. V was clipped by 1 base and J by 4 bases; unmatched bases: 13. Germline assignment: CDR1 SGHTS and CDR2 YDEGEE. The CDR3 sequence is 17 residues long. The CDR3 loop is CASSLSPGWDRFYEQYF. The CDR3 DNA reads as TGTGCCAGCAGCTTGTCCCCAGGGTGGGACAGGTTTTACGAGCAGTACTTC.

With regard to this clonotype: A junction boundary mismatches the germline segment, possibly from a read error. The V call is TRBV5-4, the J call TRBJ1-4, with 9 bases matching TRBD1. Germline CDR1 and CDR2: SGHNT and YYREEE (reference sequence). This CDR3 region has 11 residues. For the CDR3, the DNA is TGTGCCAGCAGCGGGGACAGGGCAGTGAGGTGG. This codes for CASSGDRAVRW.

CDR3 sequence: CASSEPTLLAKYEQYV. DNA for the CDR3: TGCGCCAGCAGTGAGCCCACTCTACTAGCTAAATACGAGCAGTACGTC. J is TRBJ2-7 and V is TRBV10-2; D is possibly TRBD2 (6 bases). CDR3 length: 16 amino acids. Trimming took 2 bases from V and 4 from J, leaving 18 bases between them. CDR1 WSHSY and CDR2 SAAADI come from the germline V gene.

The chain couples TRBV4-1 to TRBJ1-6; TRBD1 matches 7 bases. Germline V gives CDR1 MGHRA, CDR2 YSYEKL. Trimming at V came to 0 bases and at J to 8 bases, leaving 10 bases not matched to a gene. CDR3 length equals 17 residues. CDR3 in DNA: TGCGCCAGCAGCCAAGATCCCCTTGGGACAGCCGATTCACCCCTCCACTTT. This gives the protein CASSQDPLGTADSPLHF.

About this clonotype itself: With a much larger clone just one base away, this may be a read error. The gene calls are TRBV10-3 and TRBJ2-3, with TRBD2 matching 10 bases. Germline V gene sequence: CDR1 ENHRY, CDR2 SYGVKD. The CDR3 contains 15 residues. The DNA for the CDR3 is TGTGTCATCAGTGAGCGAGCGGGAGGGACAGATACGCAGTATTTT. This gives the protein CVISERAGGTDTQYF.

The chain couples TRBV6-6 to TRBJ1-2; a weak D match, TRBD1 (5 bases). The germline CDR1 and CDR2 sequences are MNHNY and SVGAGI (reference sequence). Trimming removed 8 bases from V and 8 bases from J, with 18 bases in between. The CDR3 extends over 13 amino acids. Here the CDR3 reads CASFSGTLKGYTF. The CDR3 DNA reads TGTGCCAGCTTTTCCGGGACGTTGAAGGGCTACACCTTC.

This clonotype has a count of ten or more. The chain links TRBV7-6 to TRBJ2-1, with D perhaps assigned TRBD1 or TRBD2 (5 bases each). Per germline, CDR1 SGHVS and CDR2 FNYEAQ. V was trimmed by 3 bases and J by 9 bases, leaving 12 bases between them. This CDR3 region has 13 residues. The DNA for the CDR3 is TGTGCCAGCAGCTTCCAGGGAGTCGGTGAGCAGTTCTTC. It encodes CASSFQGVGEQFF. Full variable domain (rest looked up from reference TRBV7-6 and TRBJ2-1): GAGVSQSPRYKVTKRGQDVALRCDPISGHVSLYWYRQALGQGPEFLTYFNYEAQQDKSGLPNDRFSAERPEGSISTLTIQRTEQRDSAMYRCASSFQGVGEQFFGPGTRLTVL.

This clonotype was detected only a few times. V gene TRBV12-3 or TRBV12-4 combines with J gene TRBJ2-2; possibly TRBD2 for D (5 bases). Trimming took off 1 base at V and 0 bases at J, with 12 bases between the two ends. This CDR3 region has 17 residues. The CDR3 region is CASSLGSVRANTGELFF. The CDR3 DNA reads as TGTGCCAGCAGTTTAGGGTCGGTGAGGGCGAACACCGGGGAGCTGTTTTTT.

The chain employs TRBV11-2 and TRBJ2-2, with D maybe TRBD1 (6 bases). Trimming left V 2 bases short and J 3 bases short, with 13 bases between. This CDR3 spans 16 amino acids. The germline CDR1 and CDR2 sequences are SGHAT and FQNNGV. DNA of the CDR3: TGTGCCAGCAGCTTATTTAGGGGGACCTACACCGGGGAGCTGTTTTTT. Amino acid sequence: CASSLFRGTYTGELFF.

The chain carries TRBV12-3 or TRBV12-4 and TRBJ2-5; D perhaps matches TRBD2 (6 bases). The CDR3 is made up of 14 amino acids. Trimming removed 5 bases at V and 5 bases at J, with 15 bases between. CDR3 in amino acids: CASSPPPGVETQYF. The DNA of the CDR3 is TGTGCCAGCAGTCCTCCTCCGGGGGTTGAGACCCAGTACTTC.

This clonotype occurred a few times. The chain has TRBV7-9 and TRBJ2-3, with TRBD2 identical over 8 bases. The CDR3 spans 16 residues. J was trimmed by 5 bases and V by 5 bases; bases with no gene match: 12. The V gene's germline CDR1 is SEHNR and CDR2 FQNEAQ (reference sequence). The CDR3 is CASSPVAAGGRDTQYF. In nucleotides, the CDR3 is TGTGCCAGCAGCCCCGTAGCGGCGGGGGGTCGAGATACGCAGTATTTT.

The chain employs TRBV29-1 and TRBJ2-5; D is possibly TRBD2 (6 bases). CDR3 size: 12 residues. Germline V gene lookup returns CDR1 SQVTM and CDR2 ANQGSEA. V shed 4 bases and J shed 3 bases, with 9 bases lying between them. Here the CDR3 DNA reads TGCAGCGTTGGCGGGGTCGAAGAGACCCAGTACTTC. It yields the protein CSVGGVEETQYF.

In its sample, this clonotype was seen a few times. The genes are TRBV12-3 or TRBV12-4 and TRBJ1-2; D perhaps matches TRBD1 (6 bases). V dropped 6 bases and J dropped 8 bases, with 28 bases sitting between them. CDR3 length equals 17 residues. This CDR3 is CASSPFPGGANSSGYTF. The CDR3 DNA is TGTGCCAGCAGCCCCTTTCCGGGGGGCGCGAATTCATCCGGCTACACCTTC.

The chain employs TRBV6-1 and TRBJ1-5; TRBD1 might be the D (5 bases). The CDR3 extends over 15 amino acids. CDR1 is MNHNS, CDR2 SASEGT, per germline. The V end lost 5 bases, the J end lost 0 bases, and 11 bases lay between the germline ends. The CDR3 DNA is TGTGCCAGCAGTATCCGACAGACTAGCAATCAGCCCCAGCATTTT. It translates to CASSIRQTSNQPQHF.

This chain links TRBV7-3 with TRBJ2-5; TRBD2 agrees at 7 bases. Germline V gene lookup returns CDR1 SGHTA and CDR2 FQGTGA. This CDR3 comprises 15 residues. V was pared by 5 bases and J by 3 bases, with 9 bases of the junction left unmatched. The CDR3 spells CASSHYRGEEETQYF. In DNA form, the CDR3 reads TGTGCCAGCAGCCACTACCGGGGGGAGGAAGAGACCCAGTACTTC.

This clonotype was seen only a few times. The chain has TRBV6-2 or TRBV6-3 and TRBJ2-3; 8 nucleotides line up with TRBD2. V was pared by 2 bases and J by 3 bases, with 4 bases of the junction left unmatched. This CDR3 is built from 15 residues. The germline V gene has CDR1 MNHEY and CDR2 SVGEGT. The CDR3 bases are TGTGCCAGCAGTTACGTAGCGGGGCGGACAGATACGCAGTATTTT. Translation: CASSYVAGRTDTQYF.

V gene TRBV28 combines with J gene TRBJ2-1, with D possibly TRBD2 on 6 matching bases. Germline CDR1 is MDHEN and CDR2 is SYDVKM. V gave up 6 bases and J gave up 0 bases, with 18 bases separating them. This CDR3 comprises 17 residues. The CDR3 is CASSRTMGLSSYNEQFF. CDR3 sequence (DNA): TGTGCCAGCAGCCGGACTATGGGCCTGAGCTCCTACAATGAGCAGTTCTTC.

Here the CDR3 DNA reads TGTGCCAGCACCTCACCGGGCCGGGAGGACACCATATATTTT. Translation gives CASTSPGREDTIYF. This sequence joins TRBV5-6 and TRBJ1-3; D is undetermined. The CDR3 loop spans 14 amino acids. The germline V and J ends were trimmed by 6 bases and 8 bases, with 18 bases remaining between them. The germline V gene has CDR1 SGHDT and CDR2 YYEEEE.

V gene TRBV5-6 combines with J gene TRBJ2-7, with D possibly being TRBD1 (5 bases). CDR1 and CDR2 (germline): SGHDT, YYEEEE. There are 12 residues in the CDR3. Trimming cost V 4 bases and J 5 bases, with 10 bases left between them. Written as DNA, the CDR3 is TGTGCCAGCAGCATTCAGGGCAACGAGCAGTACGTC. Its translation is CASSIQGNEQYV.

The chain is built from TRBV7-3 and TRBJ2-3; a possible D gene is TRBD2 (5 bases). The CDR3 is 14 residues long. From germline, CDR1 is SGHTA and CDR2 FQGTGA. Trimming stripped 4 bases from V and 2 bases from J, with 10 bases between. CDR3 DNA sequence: TGTGCCAGCAGCTCGAGCGGTTACACAGATACGCAGTATTTT. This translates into CASSSSGYTDTQYF.

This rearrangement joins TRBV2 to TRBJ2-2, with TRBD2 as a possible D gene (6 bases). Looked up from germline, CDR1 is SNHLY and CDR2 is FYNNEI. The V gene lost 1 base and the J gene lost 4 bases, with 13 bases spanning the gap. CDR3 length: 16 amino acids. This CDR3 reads CASSEGTEGFTGELFF. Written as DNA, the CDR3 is TGTGCCAGCAGTGAAGGGACGGAGGGATTCACCGGGGAGCTGTTTTTT.

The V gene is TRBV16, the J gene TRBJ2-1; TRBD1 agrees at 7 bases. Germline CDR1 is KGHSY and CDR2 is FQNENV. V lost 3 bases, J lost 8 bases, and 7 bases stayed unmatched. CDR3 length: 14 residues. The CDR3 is CASSHQTGSDEQFF. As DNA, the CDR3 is TGTGCCAGCAGCCATCAGACAGGGAGTGATGAGCAGTTCTTC.

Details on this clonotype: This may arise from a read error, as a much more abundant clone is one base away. CDR3 nucleotide sequence: TGTGTCAGCAGTGATATCGGACAGGGGTACAATGAGCAGTTCTTC. Translation: CVSSDIGQGYNEQFF. The chain has TRBV6-1 and TRBJ2-1; 9 bases are a match to TRBD1. The CDR3 extends over 15 amino acids. Germline CDR1 reads MNHNS; CDR2 reads SASEGT.

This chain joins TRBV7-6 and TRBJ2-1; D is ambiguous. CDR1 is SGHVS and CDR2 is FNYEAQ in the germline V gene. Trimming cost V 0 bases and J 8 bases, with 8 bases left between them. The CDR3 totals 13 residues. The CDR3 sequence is CASSLAQDDEQFF. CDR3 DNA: TGTGCCAGCAGCTTAGCGCAGGACGATGAGCAGTTCTTC.

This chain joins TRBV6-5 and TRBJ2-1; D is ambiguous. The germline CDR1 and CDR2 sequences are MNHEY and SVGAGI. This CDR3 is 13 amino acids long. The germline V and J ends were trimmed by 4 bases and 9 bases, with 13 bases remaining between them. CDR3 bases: TGTGCCAGCAGTTCATTTAAGAACGGTGAGCAGTTCTTC. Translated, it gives CASSSFKNGEQFF.

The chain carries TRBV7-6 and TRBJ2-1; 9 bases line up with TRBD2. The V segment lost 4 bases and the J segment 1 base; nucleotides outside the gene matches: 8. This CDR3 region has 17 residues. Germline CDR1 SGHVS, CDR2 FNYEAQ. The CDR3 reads CASSSIAGVLSYNEQFF. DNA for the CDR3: TGTGCCAGCAGCTCCATAGCGGGGGTCCTTTCCTACAATGAGCAGTTCTTC. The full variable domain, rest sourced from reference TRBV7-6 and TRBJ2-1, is GAGVSQSPRYKVTKRGQDVALRCDPISGHVSLYWYRQALGQGPEFLTYFNYEAQQDKSGLPNDRFSAERPEGSISTLTIQRTEQRDSAMYRCASSSIAGVLSYNEQFFGPGTRLTVL.

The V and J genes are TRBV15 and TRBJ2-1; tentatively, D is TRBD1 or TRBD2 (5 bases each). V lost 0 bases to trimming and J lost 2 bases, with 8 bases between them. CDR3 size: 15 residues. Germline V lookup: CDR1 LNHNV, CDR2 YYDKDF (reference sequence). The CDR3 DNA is TGTGCCACCAGCAGAGATAGAGGGGCCTACAATGAGCAGTTCTTC. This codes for CATSRDRGAYNEQFF.

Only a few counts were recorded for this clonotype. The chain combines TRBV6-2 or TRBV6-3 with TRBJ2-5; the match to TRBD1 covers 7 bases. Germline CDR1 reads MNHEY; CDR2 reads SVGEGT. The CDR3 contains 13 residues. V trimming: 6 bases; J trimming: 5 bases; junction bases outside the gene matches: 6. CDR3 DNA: TGTGCCAGCAGGGGCAGGGGGATGGAGACCCAGTACTTC. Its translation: CASRGRGMETQYF.

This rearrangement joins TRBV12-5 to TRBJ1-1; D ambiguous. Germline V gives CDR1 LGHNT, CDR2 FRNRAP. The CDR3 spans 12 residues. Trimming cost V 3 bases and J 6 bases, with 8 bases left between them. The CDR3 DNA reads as TGTGCTAGTGGTTTTGGCTTACCTGAAGCTTTCTTT. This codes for CASGFGLPEAFF.

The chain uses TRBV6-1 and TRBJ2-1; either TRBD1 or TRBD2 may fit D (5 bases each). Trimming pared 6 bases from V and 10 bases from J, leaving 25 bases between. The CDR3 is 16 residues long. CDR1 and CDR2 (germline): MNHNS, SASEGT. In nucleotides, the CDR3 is TGTGCCAGCAGCCCCCGGGGACCTCTTATAGAAAGGGAGCAGTTCTTC. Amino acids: CASSPRGPLIEREQFF.